A selection of T cell receptor beta chains follows, all from one sample in a study of vaccination and CD4 T cells after COVID-19. TCRdb analysed the PCR reads with MiXCR anew, one entry per CDR3 protein. Of roughly 7,900 distinct CDR3 sequences in the sample, 36% were seen once. The antigens for these receptors are not known. The sample consisted of CD4+ T cells from blood, cultured in vitro. These receptors were obtained from a human donor in good health. The CDR3 runs from the conserved cysteine through the conserved F or W. A D gene is named only where the DNA matches it firmly. Expanded clones are given a class, and other clones once, few, many or no size at all.

clone size	D gene	J gene	V gene	CDR3 DNA	CDR3 protein
few	NA	TRBJ2-7	TRBV6-1	TGTGCCAGCAGCCTTCGGGACGCCAGCTCCTACGAGCAGTACTTC	CASSLRDASSYEQYF
few	NA	TRBJ1-5	TRBV6-1	TGTGCCAGCACCAACTCTCAGGGATCTAATCAGCCCCAGCATTTT	CASTNSQGSNQPQHF
NA	NA	TRBJ1-1	TRBV20-1	TGCAGTGCTCTTATACAGGTTGAAGCTTTCTTT	CSALIQVEAFF
NA	NA	TRBJ1-5	TRBV10-3	TGTGCCATCTCTGGTAGCAATCAGCCCCAGCATTTT	CAISGSNQPQHF
NA	TRBD1	TRBJ2-7	TRBV27	TGTGCCAGCAAACGACAGGGGGCGTACGAGCAGTACTTC	CASKRQGAYEQYF
NA	TRBD1	TRBJ2-7	TRBV19	TGTGCCAGTAGTCCCCGACAGGGGGCCTACGAGCAGTACTTC	CASSPRQGAYEQYF
NA	NA	TRBJ1-2	TRBV27	TGTGCCAGCAGTTGGAGGGGAAACTATGGCTACACCTTC	CASSWRGNYGYTF
NA	TRBD1	TRBJ2-2	TRBV19	TGTGCCAGTAGTACCGAGACAGGGTACACCGGGGAGCTGTTTTTT	CASSTETGYTGELFF
NA	TRBD1	TRBJ2-5	TRBV6-2/TRBV6-3	TGTGCCAACAGTATCCCCTCAGGGGGAGTGGCAGAGACCCAGTACTTC	CANSIPSGGVAETQYF
NA	NA	TRBJ1-2	TRBV5-1	TGCGCCAGCAGCTGGGGGGACGGGAGCTATGGCTACACCTTC	CASSWGDGSYGYTF
NA	TRBD1	TRBJ2-7	TRBV6-1	TGTGCCAGACCTTCCTCAGCGTTGGACAGGCCCTACGAGCAGTACTTC	CARPSSALDRPYEQYF
NA	NA	TRBJ2-6	TRBV7-8	TGTGCCAGCGTTTCTGGGGCCAACGTCCTGACTTTC	CASVSGANVLTF
few	NA	TRBJ2-1	TRBV7-3	TGTGCCAGCAGCAGGCAGCAGAGCTCCTACAATGAGCAGTTCTTC	CASSRQQSSYNEQFF
NA	TRBD1	TRBJ1-1	TRBV12-3/TRBV12-4	TGTGCCAGCAGTTTAGCACAGGGGAGGAATGAAGCTTTCTTT	CASSLAQGRNEAFF
NA	NA	TRBJ1-1	TRBV5-1	TGCGCCAGCAGCTTGGATTTTCTTGAAGCTTTCTTT	CASSLDFLEAFF
few	NA	TRBJ2-5	TRBV20-1	TGCAGTCCCGGACACGGGACGCACGAAGAGACCCAGTACTTC	CSPGHGTHEETQYF
NA	TRBD1	TRBJ2-2	TRBV7-6	TGTGCCAGCAGCTTGCCCCTGGACAGGGCGGACACCGGGGAGCTGTTTTTT	CASSLPLDRADTGELFF
NA	NA	TRBJ1-3	TRBV7-2	TGTGCCAGCAGCTTAGAAGGCAGGGATGGAAACACCATATATTTT	CASSLEGRDGNTIYF
NA	TRBD2	TRBJ2-3	TRBV20-1	TGCAGTGCCGCTCGGGGGGGGCATACAGATACGCAGTATTTT	CSAARGGHTDTQYF
NA	NA	TRBJ2-7	TRBV20-1	TGCAGTGCCAGGACAGCCTACTACGAGCAGTACTTC	CSARTAYYEQYF
NA	NA	TRBJ1-1	TRBV7-8	TGTGCCAGCAGCTATCGGGACACTGAAGCTTTCTTT	CASSYRDTEAFF
NA	NA	TRBJ2-3	TRBV20-1	TGCAGTGCTCCCAAGATATCAAGCACAGATACGCAGTATTTT	CSAPKISSTDTQYF
NA	TRBD2	TRBJ2-7	TRBV12-3/TRBV12-4	TGTGCCAGCAGTTTAGAAGCGGGGGACTACGAGCAGTACTTC	CASSLEAGDYEQYF
few	NA	TRBJ1-2	TRBV20-1	TGCAGTGCAAACGGGGGAGCTAACTATGGCTACACCTTC	CSANGGANYGYTF
NA	NA	TRBJ1-2	TRBV5-1	TGCGCCAGCGCCGTGGGGTCAGGCGATGGCTACACCTTC	CASAVGSGDGYTF
NA	NA	TRBJ2-1	TRBV19	TGTGCCAGTAGGGGGAAAGACAATGAGCAGTTCTTC	CASRGKDNEQFF
few	TRBD1	TRBJ2-1	TRBV11-2	TGTGCCAGCACCAGGGGGTCAATCTACAATGAGCAGTTCTTC	CASTRGSIYNEQFF
NA	NA	TRBJ2-3	TRBV20-1	TGCAGTGCTCCTCGCGGAGGCACAGATACGCAGTATTTT	CSAPRGGTDTQYF
NA	NA	TRBJ1-1	TRBV29-1	TGCAGCGCCGGACACGCGATCGACACTTTCTTT	CSAGHAIDTFF
NA	TRBD1	TRBJ2-3	TRBV20-1	TGCAGTGCAAGTCAGGGGGCGCGTGCCGATACGCAGTATTTT	CSASQGARADTQYF
NA	NA	TRBJ2-5	TRBV19	TGTGCCAGTAGTATATCAGGGTTTCGAGAGACCCAGTACTTC	CASSISGFRETQYF
NA	TRBD2	TRBJ2-3	TRBV25-1	TGTGCCAGCAGTGAACCCCCGGGGCTAGCGGGGGTAGGGAATACGCAGTATTTT	CASSEPPGLAGVGNTQYF
once	NA	TRBJ1-1	TRBV12-3/TRBV12-4	TGTGCCAGCAGGCCGGGACTCGGAAACACTGAAGCTTTCTTT	CASRPGLGNTEAFF
few	NA	TRBJ1-1	TRBV18	TGTGCCAGCTCGCGACAAGAGAACACTGAAGCTTTCTTT	CASSRQENTEAFF
NA	NA	TRBJ2-5	TRBV4-2	TGTGCCAGCAGCCAGACAGGCTCCCCGGAGACCCAGTACTTC	CASSQTGSPETQYF
few	NA	TRBJ2-7	TRBV27	TGTGCCAGCAGTTTATCTCGAGGGATCCTCTACGAGCAGTACTTC	CASSLSRGILYEQYF
NA	NA	TRBJ1-5	TRBV21-1	TGTGCCAGCAGCAAAGGGGATGGGGAGACCTACCGTAGCAATCAGCCCCAGCATTTT	CASSKGDGETYRSNQPQHF
few	TRBD1	TRBJ1-6	TRBV20-1	TGCAGTGCTAGAGATCTAGGACAGGGCTCCTATAATTCACCCCTCCACTTT	CSARDLGQGSYNSPLHF